What follows are 28 T cell receptor beta chains derived from one specimen sequenced in a study of T cells expressing NK-cell markers. TCRdb re-called the 5' RACE reads; one entry per CDR3 protein, DNA not given. Recorded for this sample: 200,000 to 300,000 distinct CDR3 sequences. The sequencing input was blood T cells: a sorted CD56 or NKG2C T cell subset, CD4+ or CD8+ T cells, or bulk PBMC T cells (not recorded which). Receptors originate from a man between 18 and 29 years old in good health.

The genes are TRBV20-1 and TRBJ2-1; the D call from TCRdb, TRBD1, cannot be confirmed without DNA. The CDR3 consists of 13 residues. CDR1 and CDR2 from the germline V gene are DFQATT and SNEGSKA (reference sequence). The CDR3 sequence: CSAAQGKGNEQFF.

The chain is built from TRBV4-1 and TRBJ1-2. This CDR3 has 13 residues. CDR1 is MGHRA, CDR2 YSYEKL, per germline. This CDR3 is CASSQEGIYGYTF.

The chain joins TRBV6-2 or TRBV6-3 to TRBJ2-7; the D gene TCRdb calls, TRBD1, cannot be checked with no DNA. The CDR3 totals 14 residues. Germline values: CDR1 MNHEY, CDR2 SVGEGT. The CDR3 loop is CASHHPAGNHEQYF.

The chain combines TRBV11-2 with TRBJ2-5. Germline CDR1 SGHAT, CDR2 FQNNGV. The CDR3 sequence is 15 residues long. CDR3 in amino acids: CASSPMAGTGETQYF.

This chain joins TRBV7-3 and TRBJ2-3; TCRdb lists TRBD2, though no DNA is available to test this call. Germline assignment: CDR1 SGHTA and CDR2 FQGTGA. There are 15 residues in the CDR3. CDR3 amino acids: CASSGTRLAGDTQYF.

The V and J genes are TRBV24-1 and TRBJ2-1; the D call from TCRdb, TRBD1, cannot be confirmed without DNA. The CDR3 contains 14 residues. Germline V gene data show CDR1 as KGHDR and CDR2 as SFDVKD. CDR3: CATSQGSSYNEQFF.

The genes are TRBV7-2 and TRBJ1-5; with no DNA, the TCRdb D assignment of TRBD1 cannot be verified. The length of the CDR3 is 15 residues. The V gene's germline CDR1 is SGHTA and CDR2 FQGNSA. CDR3 sequence reads: CASSLAGTGYQPQHF.

V usage is TRBV9 and J usage is TRBJ2-3. In germline, CDR1 is SGDLS, CDR2 YYNGEE. The CDR3 is 14 amino acids. CDR3 sequence reads: CASSVAGWADTQYF.

V is TRBV29-1 and J is TRBJ2-2; TCRdb proposes TRBD1, but this gene call is untestable without DNA. The CDR3 runs 13 residues. The germline V gene has CDR1 SQVTM and CDR2 ANQGSEA. The CDR3 reads CSVGTGLGGELFF.

J is TRBJ2-2 and V is TRBV11-1. Germline CDR1 SGHAT, CDR2 FQDESV (reference sequence). CDR3 length equals 17 residues. The CDR3 loop reads CASSISGRHGDTGELFF. Based on the CDR3 plus reference TRBV11-1 and TRBJ2-2, the full variable domain is EAEVAQSPRYKITEKSQAVAFWCDPISGHATLYWYRQILGQGPELLVQFQDESVVDDSQLPKDRFSAERLKGVDSTLKIQPAELGDSAMYLCASSISGRHGDTGELFFGEGSRLTVL.

The chain carries TRBV20-1 and TRBJ1-1; the D call from TCRdb, TRBD1, cannot be confirmed without DNA. Germline CDR1 and CDR2: DFQATT and SNEGSKA (reference sequence). The CDR3 runs 17 residues. CDR3: CSATRGGGGALNTEAFF.

This chain links TRBV28 with TRBJ1-5; the D call of TRBD1 rests on TCRdb alone, since no DNA is present to check it. The germline CDR1 and CDR2 sequences are MDHEN and SYDVKM. This CDR3 is 13 amino acids long. Here the CDR3 reads CAGQGRGNQPQHF. Full variable domain (remainder filled in from reference TRBV28 and TRBJ1-5): DVKVTQSSRYLVKRTGEKVFLECVQDMDHENMFWYRQDPGLGLRLIYFSYDVKMKEKGDIPEGYSVSREKKERFSLILESASTNQTSMYLCAGQGRGNQPQHFGDGTRLSIL.

V is TRBV5-1 and J is TRBJ2-3; the TCRdb D gene call, TRBD2, has no DNA to confirm it. This CDR3 is built from 13 residues. Germline V gene sequence: CDR1 SGHRS, CDR2 YFSETQ. The CDR3 protein is CASSLRDSDTQYF.

CDR3 in amino acids: CASSSGQGHTYEQYF. This chain joins TRBV7-2 and TRBJ2-7; as DNA is missing, the TRBD1 call by TCRdb cannot be tested. CDR1 and CDR2 (germline): SGHTA, FQGNSA. This CDR3 is built from 15 residues.

The chain couples TRBV7-2 to TRBJ1-1; TCRdb names TRBD1, which stays unverified in the absence of DNA. The CDR3 sequence is 15 residues long. CDR1 and CDR2 from the germline V gene are SGHTA and FQGNSA. CDR3 region: CASSPRRTGGTEAFF.

This chain joins TRBV5-4 and TRBJ2-5; no DNA is available, so the TRBD2 call from TCRdb remains unchecked. The length of the CDR3 is 14 residues. CDR1 and CDR2 (germline): SGHNT, YYREEE (reference sequence). CDR3: CASSVGSREETQYF.

This chain connects TRBV29-1 to TRBJ2-1; TCRdb names TRBD1, which stays unverified in the absence of DNA. Germline CDR1 reads SQVTM; CDR2 reads ANQGSEA. This CDR3 is 11 amino acids long. This chain's CDR3 is CSVKGGGEQFF.

This chain uses TRBV3-1 with TRBJ2-1; as DNA is missing, the TRBD1 call by TCRdb cannot be tested. The germline V gene encodes CDR1 LGHDT and CDR2 YNNKEL (reference sequence). CDR3 length: 15 amino acids. Here the CDR3 reads CASSQGGLGDNEQFF.

The V and J genes are TRBV6-2 or TRBV6-3 and TRBJ2-1; checking the TCRdb D call of TRBD2 is not possible without DNA. The germline gives CDR1 MNHEY, CDR2 SVGEGT. The CDR3 extends over 13 amino acids. CDR3 amino acids: CASGRAGRIEQFF.

The chain combines TRBV5-6 with TRBJ1-2. The CDR3 spans 14 residues. From germline, CDR1 is SGHDT and CDR2 YYEEEE. This chain's CDR3 is CASSPSGTNYGYTF.

V and J are TRBV19 and TRBJ1-5; as DNA is missing, the TRBD1 call by TCRdb cannot be tested. CDR1 is LNHDA and CDR2 is SQIVND in the germline V gene (reference sequence). The CDR3 contains 15 residues. CDR3 sequence reads: CASSITTGGGQPQHF.

This rearrangement joins TRBV25-1 to TRBJ2-5; TCRdb outputs TRBD1, but without DNA this stays unchecked. CDR3 size: 15 residues. The germline V gene has CDR1 MGHDK and CDR2 SYGVNS. CDR3: CASSEFKGAGETQYF. Complete variable domain (other parts from reference TRBV25-1 and TRBJ2-5): EADIYQTPRYLVIGTGKKITLECSQTMGHDKMYWYQQDPGMELHLIHYSYGVNSTEKGDLSSESTVSRIRTEHFPLTLESARPSHTSQYLCASSEFKGAGETQYFGPGTRLLVL.

The CDR3 loop is CASSLLAGRGSSYNEQFF. The chain carries TRBV12-3 or TRBV12-4 and TRBJ2-1; TCRdb calls TRBD2, which cannot be checked without DNA. The CDR3 runs to 18 residues.

This chain links TRBV28 with TRBJ2-5; TCRdb's D call of TRBD2 is untestable without DNA. Per germline, CDR1 MDHEN and CDR2 SYDVKM. This CDR3 spans 16 amino acids. CDR3 sequence reads: CASSFHRGLAKETQYF.

This rearrangement joins TRBV20-1 to TRBJ1-3. This CDR3 comprises 13 residues. The germline CDR1 and CDR2 sequences are DFQATT and SNEGSKA (reference sequence). The CDR3 loop reads CSGTLSSGNTIYF.

The J gene is TRBJ2-5, the V gene TRBV7-6. Germline values: CDR1 SGHVS, CDR2 FNYEAQ. The CDR3 consists of 13 residues. The CDR3 protein is CASSFGRQETQYF.

The V and J genes are TRBV20-1 and TRBJ2-5; TCRdb outputs TRBD1, but without DNA this stays unchecked. This CDR3 has 12 residues. CDR1 is DFQATT and CDR2 is SNEGSKA in the germline V gene (reference sequence). This CDR3 reads CSARTGAETQYF.

This chain connects TRBV10-3 to TRBJ1-5; with no DNA, the TCRdb D assignment of TRBD1 cannot be verified. The CDR3 runs to 14 residues. The germline gives CDR1 ENHRY, CDR2 SYGVKD. The CDR3 loop reads CAISQGGGNQPQHF.